Ten or more counts support the clone carrying this T cell receptor (beta chain). These data are taken from a study of T-cell reconstitution after alpha-beta-depleted transplantation in children. Construction of the TCRbeta library involved unique molecular identifiers. TCRdb itself ran the PCR reads through MiXCR, one entry per CDR3 protein. The sample lists 190,000 or so distinct CDR3 sequences; about 6% were seen once. Germline V gives CDR1 LGHDT, CDR2 YNNKEL (reference sequence). The CDR3 runs to 14 residues. V shed 3 bases, J shed 3 bases, and the junction held 5 bases outside the gene matches. This chain uses TRBV3-1 with TRBJ2-7; 7 nucleotides agree with TRBD1. The sequencing here drew on PBMCs, taken before TCRalphabeta/CD19-depleted stem cell transplant. This TCR was recovered from a girl under three years old with combined immunodeficiency, due to receive a stem cell transplant. In DNA form, the CDR3 reads TGTGCCAGCAGCCACACAGGGGCGAACTACGAGCAGTACTTC. Amino acid sequence: CASSHTGANYEQYF.